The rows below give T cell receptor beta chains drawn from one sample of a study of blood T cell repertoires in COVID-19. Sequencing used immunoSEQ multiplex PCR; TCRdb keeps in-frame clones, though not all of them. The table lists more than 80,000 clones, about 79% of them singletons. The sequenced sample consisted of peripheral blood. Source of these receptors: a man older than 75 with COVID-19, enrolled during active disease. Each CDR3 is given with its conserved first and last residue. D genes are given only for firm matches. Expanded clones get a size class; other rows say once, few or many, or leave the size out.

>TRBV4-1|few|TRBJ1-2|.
CASSHSNRADYGYTF
TGCGCCAGCAGCCATTCAAACAGGGCGGACTATGGCTACACCTTC
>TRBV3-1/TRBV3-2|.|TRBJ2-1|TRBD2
CASSLSSGRAGYNEQFF
TGTGCCAGCAGCCTCTCTAGCGGGAGAGCTGGGTACAATGAGCAGTTCTTC
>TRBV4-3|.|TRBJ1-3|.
CASSPRGGNTIYF
TGCGCCAGCAGCCCAAGAGGTGGAAACACCATATATTTT
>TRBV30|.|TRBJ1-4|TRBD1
CAWGTGGSRKLFF
TGTGCCTGGGGGACAGGGGGGTCCAGGAAACTGTTTTTT
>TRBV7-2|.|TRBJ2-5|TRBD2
CASSSRLAGGGETQYF
TGTGCCAGCAGCTCAAGACTAGCGGGAGGAGGGGAGACCCAGTACTTC
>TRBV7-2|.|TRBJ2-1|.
CASSLSLLDEQFF
TGTGCCAGCAGCTTATCCTTACTCGATGAGCAGTTCTTC
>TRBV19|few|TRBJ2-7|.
CASSIDLERSSYEQYF
TGTGCCAGTAGTATAGATTTGGAGCGGAGCTCCTACGAGCAGTACTTC
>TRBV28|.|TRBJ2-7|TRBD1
CASRRQTGGYEQYF
TGTGCCAGCAGGCGCCAGACAGGGGGCTACGAGCAGTACTTC
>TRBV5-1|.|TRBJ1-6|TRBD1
CASSPITGENSPLHF
TGCGCCAGCAGCCCAATTACAGGGGAAAATTCACCCCTCCACTTT
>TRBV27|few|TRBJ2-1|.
CASSYIGGSYNEQFF
TGTGCCAGCAGTTACATAGGGGGTTCCTACAATGAGCAGTTCTTC
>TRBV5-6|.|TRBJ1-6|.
CASSFRIGPPSSYNSPLHF
TGTGCCAGCAGCTTCCGAATTGGGCCCCCGAGCTCCTATAATTCACCCCTCCACTTT
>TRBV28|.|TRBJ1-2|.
CASSTRLYGYTF
TGTGCCAGCAGTACCAGGCTCTATGGCTACACCTTC
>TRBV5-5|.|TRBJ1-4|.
CASSLGDILSTNEKLFF
TGTGCCAGCAGCTTGGGCGACATTCTTTCAACTAATGAAAAACTGTTTTTT
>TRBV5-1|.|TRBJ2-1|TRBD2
CASSFGGRTYNEQFF
TGCGCCAGCAGCTTCGGGGGGAGAACCTACAATGAGCAGTTCTTC
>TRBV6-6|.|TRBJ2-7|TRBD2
CASSTRTSGSPYEQYF
TGTGCCAGCAGTACCCGGACTAGCGGGAGTCCTTACGAGCAGTACTTC
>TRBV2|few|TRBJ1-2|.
CALGGSGRYGYTF
TGTGCCTTGGGGGGGTCTGGGCGTTATGGCTACACCTTC
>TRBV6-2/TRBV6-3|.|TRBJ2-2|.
CASSFTGTPAAELFF
TGTGCCAGCAGCTTTACCGGGACACCCGCCGCGGAGCTGTTTTTT
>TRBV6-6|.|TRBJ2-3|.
CASSYSRGDGTDTQYF
TGTGCCAGCAGTTACTCGAGAGGAGATGGCACAGATACGCAGTATTTT
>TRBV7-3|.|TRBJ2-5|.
CASSLQAQETQYF
TGTGCCAGCAGCTTACAAGCCCAAGAGACCCAGTACTTC
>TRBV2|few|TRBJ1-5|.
CASSEDGGQATQHF
TGTGCCAGCAGTGAAGACGGGGGGCAGGCGACCCAGCATTTT
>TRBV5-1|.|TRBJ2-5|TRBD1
CASSLEGTGFYFQETQYF
TGCGCCAGCAGCTTGGAGGGGACAGGGTTCTACTTCCAAGAGACCCAGTACTTC
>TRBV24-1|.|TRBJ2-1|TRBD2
CATSLAGSDGQFF
TGTGCCACCAGTTTAGCGGGTTCCGACGGGCAGTTCTTC
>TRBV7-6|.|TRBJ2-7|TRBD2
CASSYGLAGNEQYF
TGTGCCAGCAGTTATGGACTAGCGGGAAACGAGCAGTACTTC
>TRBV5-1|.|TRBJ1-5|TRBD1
CASSASGGAQPQHF
TGCGCCAGCAGCGCATCAGGGGGCGCCCAGCCCCAGCATTTT
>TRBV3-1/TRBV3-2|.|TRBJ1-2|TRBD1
CASSPRTGGDIYGYTF
TGTGCCAGCAGCCCCCGGACAGGGGGCGACATCTATGGCTACACCTTC
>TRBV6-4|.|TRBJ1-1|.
CASSEGPGLAACGANTEAFF
TGTGCCAGCAGTGAGGGACCGGGACTAGCAGCCTGTGGGGCAAACACTGAAGCTTTCTTT
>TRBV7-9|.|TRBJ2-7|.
CASSLAQGVNEQYF
TGTGCCAGCAGCTTAGCTCAGGGTGTAAACGAGCAGTACTTC
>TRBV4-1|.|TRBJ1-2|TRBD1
CASSQVGQDYGYTF
TGCGCCAGCAGCCAAGTGGGACAGGACTATGGCTACACCTTC
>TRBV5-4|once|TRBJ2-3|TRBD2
CASSSLGGRGDTQYF
TGTGCCAGCAGCTCCCTTGGCGGGAGAGGGGATACGCAGTATTTT
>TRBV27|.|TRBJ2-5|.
CASSYLTGSMETQYF
TGTGCCAGCAGTTACCTAACGGGGAGCATGGAGACCCAGTACTTC
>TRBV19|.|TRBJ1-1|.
CASTLDSPRQAFF
TGTGCCAGTACCCTGGACAGCCCCAGGCAAGCTTTCTTT
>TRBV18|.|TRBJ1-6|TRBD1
CASSTTGGLGSPLHF
TGTGCCAGCTCAACCACAGGGGGCTTGGGTTCACCCCTCCACTTT
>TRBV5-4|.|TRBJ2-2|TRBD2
CASSPELAGVTGELFF
TGTGCCAGCAGCCCTGAGCTAGCGGGAGTCACCGGGGAGCTGTTTTTT
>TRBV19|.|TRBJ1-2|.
CASSWNSDYYGYTF
TGTGCCAGTAGTTGGAACAGTGACTATTATGGCTACACCTTC
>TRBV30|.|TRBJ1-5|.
CAWSSPRSNQPQHF
TGTGCCTGGAGTTCGCCGAGGAGCAATCAGCCCCAGCATTTT
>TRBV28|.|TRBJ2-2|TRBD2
CASSSSGRGTGELFF
TGTGCCAGCAGTTCTAGCGGGAGAGGCACCGGGGAGCTGTTTTTT
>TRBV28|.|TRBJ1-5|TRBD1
CASSPQGQGHQPQHF
TGTGCCAGCAGTCCCCAAGGACAGGGGCATCAGCCCCAGCATTTT
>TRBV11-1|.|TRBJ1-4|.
CASSFRGAVNEKLFF
TGTGCCAGCAGCTTTCGTGGGGCAGTGAATGAAAAACTGTTTTTT
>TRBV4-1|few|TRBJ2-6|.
CASSQDSNPQGYGANVLTF
TGCGCCAGCAGCCAAGATTCCAATCCTCAGGGATATGGGGCCAACGTCCTGACTTTC
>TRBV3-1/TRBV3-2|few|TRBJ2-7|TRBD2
CASSLLLAGADEQYF
TGTGCCAGCAGCCTACTGCTAGCGGGTGCAGACGAGCAGTACTTC
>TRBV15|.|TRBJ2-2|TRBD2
CATKEEAGGYNTGELFF
TGTGCCACCAAAGAAGAAGCGGGAGGGTACAACACCGGGGAGCTGTTTTTT
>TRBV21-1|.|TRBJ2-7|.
CASIEPKGHLYEQYF
TGTGCCAGCATCGAACCGAAGGGACACCTCTACGAGCAGTACTTC
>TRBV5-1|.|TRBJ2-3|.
CASSLSGTGPDTQYF
TGCGCCAGCAGCTTGAGTGGGACTGGACCAGATACGCAGTATTTT
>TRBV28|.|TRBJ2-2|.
CASSHRRGNMNTGELFF
TGTGCCAGCAGCCACCGGCGGGGAAACATGAACACCGGGGAGCTGTTTTTT
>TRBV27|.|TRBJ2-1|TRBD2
CASSIILTSGNLHEQFF
TGTGCCAGCAGTATTATCCTGACTAGCGGGAATCTCCATGAGCAGTTCTTC
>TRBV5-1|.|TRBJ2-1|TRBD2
CASSLAGAGFGEQFF
TGCGCCAGCAGCTTGGCGGGAGCGGGATTTGGTGAGCAGTTCTTC
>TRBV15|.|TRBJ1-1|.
CATSSRGNTEAFF
TGTGCCACCAGCTCTAGGGGTAACACTGAAGCTTTCTTT
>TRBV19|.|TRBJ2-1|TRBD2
CASSLTSGRAVYNEQFF
TGTGCCAGTAGTTTAACTAGCGGGAGGGCAGTTTACAATGAGCAGTTCTTC
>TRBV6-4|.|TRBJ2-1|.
CASSDSVWRDEQFF
TGTGCCAGCAGTGACTCGGTTTGGAGAGATGAGCAGTTCTTC
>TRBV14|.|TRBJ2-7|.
CASSPYPTPYEQYF
TGTGCCAGCAGCCCCTACCCCACCCCCTACGAGCAGTACTTC
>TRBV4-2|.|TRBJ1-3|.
CASSPNRASSGNTIYF
TGTGCCAGCAGCCCAAACAGGGCGAGCTCTGGAAACACCATATATTTT
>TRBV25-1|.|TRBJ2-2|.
CASRGDTGELFF
TGTGCCAGCAGAGGAGACACCGGGGAGCTGTTTTTT
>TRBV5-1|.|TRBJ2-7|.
CASSPDNYEQYF
TGCGCCAGCAGCCCAGACAACTACGAGCAGTACTTC
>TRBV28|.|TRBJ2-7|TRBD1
CASSLGTGGGYEQYF
TGTGCCAGCAGTTTGGGGACAGGGGGCGGCTACGAGCAGTACTTC
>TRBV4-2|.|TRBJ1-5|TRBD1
CASSQVGQGDNQPQHF
TGTGCCAGCAGCCAAGTGGGGCAGGGGGACAATCAGCCCCAGCATTTT
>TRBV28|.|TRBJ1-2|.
CASKTSNYGYTF
TGTGCCAGCAAGACTTCTAACTATGGCTACACCTTC
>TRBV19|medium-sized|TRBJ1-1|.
CATREDTGAMNTEAFF
TGTGCCACCAGGGAGGACACCGGAGCGATGAACACTGAAGCTTTCTTT
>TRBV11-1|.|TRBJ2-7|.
CASSVRGGSSYEQYF
TGTGCCAGCAGCGTAAGGGGGGGCAGTTCCTACGAGCAGTACTTC
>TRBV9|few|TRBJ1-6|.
CASSVSGQARYNSPLHF
TGTGCCAGCAGCGTAAGCGGCCAAGCGCGGTATAATTCACCCCTCCACTTT
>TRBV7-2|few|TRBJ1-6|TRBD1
CASSLLGQGLSPLHF
TGTGCCAGCAGCTTACTGGGACAGGGTCTTTCACCCCTCCACTTT